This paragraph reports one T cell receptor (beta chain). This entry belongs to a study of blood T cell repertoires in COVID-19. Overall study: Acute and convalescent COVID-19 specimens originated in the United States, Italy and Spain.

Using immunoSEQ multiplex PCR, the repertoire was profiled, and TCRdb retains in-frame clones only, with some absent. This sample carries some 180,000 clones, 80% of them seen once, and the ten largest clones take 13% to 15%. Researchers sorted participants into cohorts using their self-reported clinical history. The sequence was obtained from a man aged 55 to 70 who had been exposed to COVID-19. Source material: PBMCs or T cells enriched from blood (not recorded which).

The CDR3 region has the DNA TGTGCCACCAGTGAAGAACAGGGGGCGCTGAATGAGCAGTTCTTC. It encodes CATSEEQGALNEQFF. The chain uses TRBV24-1 and TRBJ2-1, with 9 bases matching TRBD1. V shed 4 bases and J 7 bases; nucleotides not matched to a gene: 7. CDR3 length: 15 residues. Germline CDR1 reads KGHDR; CDR2 reads SFDVKD.